The 18 T cell receptor beta chains below were found in one sample sequenced in a study of patients and donors after allogeneic stem cell transplantation (dated by TCRdb to about 2020). To prepare the library, RT-PCR was applied. For sequencing, a NextSeq 550 was employed. The public reads were quality trimmed at Q25 with fastp and then assembled into clones with MiXCR by TCRdb, keeping productive beta chains. Every CDR3 protein is listed once, alongside the most common genes and DNA of its rows. Counted in this sample were hundreds of thousands of distinct CDR3 sequences; 16% of them appeared once. The leading ten clones occupy around 6.8% of the sample. Material for sequencing was blood, either unsorted or a sorted T cell fraction (not recorded which). Receptors were obtained from a human donor who was either an allogeneic HSCT recipient or a stem cell or donor lymphocyte infusion donor (not recorded which). It is not recorded whose cells these are; they may come from a transplant donor.

The chain employs TRBV12-3 or TRBV12-4 and TRBJ1-1, with D possibly TRBD1 on 6 matching bases. Trimming took 7 bases from V and 5 from J, leaving 14 bases between them. CDR3 size: 13 residues. The DNA for the CDR3 is TGTGCCAGCAACTACTTCGGACAGACTGAAGCTTTCTTT. This sequence encodes CASNYFGQTEAFF.

The J gene is TRBJ2-4, the V gene TRBV6-1; D not certain. CDR1 is MNHNS, CDR2 SASEGT, per germline. CDR3 length: 15 amino acids. The V end was cut by 3 bases, the J end by 0 bases, with 9 bases between. CDR3 nucleotide sequence: TGTGCCAGCAGTGAGGTCAGTTTAGCCAAAAACATTCAGTACTTC. Amino acids: CASSEVSLAKNIQYF.

This sequence joins TRBV6-1 and TRBJ2-7; TRBD1 matches at 8 bases. Trimming took 11 bases from V and 5 from J; bases not matched to a gene: 8. The V gene's germline CDR1 is MNHNS and CDR2 SASEGT. The CDR3 has 12 amino acids. CDR3 DNA: TGTGCCTCGAACAGGGGGTACCACGAGCAGTACTTC. This translates into CASNRGYHEQYF.

The rearrangement links TRBV25-1 to TRBJ1-3; 7 bases agree with TRBD1. Trimming took 4 bases from V and 3 from J; bases not matched to a gene: 9. Germline V gene sequence: CDR1 MGHDK, CDR2 SYGVNS. CDR3 size: 16 residues. CDR3 sequence: CASSGGRDRDGNTIYF. In nucleotides, the CDR3 is TGTGCCAGCAGTGGAGGCCGAGACAGGGATGGAAACACCATATATTTT.

The chain carries TRBV6-5 and TRBJ1-1; TRBD1 agrees at 7 bases. Trimming removed 0 bases from V and 1 base from J; junction bases left unmatched: 2. The CDR3 is 15 amino acids. The germline V gene has CDR1 MNHEY and CDR2 SVGAGI. The CDR3 nucleotides are TGTGCCAGCAGTTACTCGAGACAGGGGAACACTGAAGCTTTCTTT. As protein: CASSYSRQGNTEAFF.

The rearrangement links TRBV6-2 or TRBV6-3 to TRBJ1-2; D uncertain. CDR1 is MNHEY and CDR2 is SVGEGT in the germline V gene. V was trimmed by 3 bases and J by 4 bases, leaving 9 bases between them. This CDR3 is built from 13 residues. The chain's CDR3 is CASSYAEGYGYTF. The DNA for the CDR3 is TGTGCCAGCAGTTATGCAGAAGGCTATGGCTACACCTTC.

In its sample, this clonotype was seen a few times. The chain couples TRBV14 to TRBJ2-1, with a possible D match to TRBD2 (6 bases). V was clipped by 0 bases and J by 5 bases, with 17 bases between them. CDR3 length equals 17 residues. The germline V gene has CDR1 SGHDN and CDR2 FVKESK. CDR3 sequence (DNA): TGTGCCAGCAGCCAAGATCTTAGGAGGGAGGCCAACAATGAGCAGTTCTTC. This encodes CASSQDLRREANNEQFF.

In DNA form, the CDR3 reads TGCGCCAGCAGCCTCCTTCAGGGGGCTACTGAAGCTTTCTTT. This translates into CASSLLQGATEAFF. The genes are TRBV4-3 and TRBJ1-1; 8 nucleotides agree with TRBD1. The CDR3 has 14 amino acids. Germline CDR1 reads LGHNA; CDR2 reads YSLEER. Trimming removed 4 bases from V and 5 bases from J; junction bases left unmatched: 6.

In this sample, this clonotype turned up once. This chain uses TRBV11-2 with TRBJ2-7; possible D gene TRBD2, 6 bases. The V gene's germline CDR1 is SGHAT and CDR2 FQNNGV. The CDR3 has 18 residues. V was clipped by 3 bases and J by 3 bases, with 24 bases between them. Here the CDR3 reads CASSLLVSGTQRFYEQYF. CDR3 coding DNA: TGTGCCAGCAGCTTGTTGGTTAGCGGCACTCAAAGGTTCTACGAGCAGTACTTC.

This clonotype appeared a few times. V and J are TRBV25-1 and TRBJ1-1, with D unresolved. V was shortened by 2 bases and J by 1 base, with 11 bases between the two germline ends. The CDR3 is made up of 15 amino acids. From germline, CDR1 is MGHDK and CDR2 SYGVNS. The CDR3 region is CASSERVGGNTEAFF. CDR3 in DNA: TGTGCCAGCAGTGAACGCGTCGGTGGGAACACTGAAGCTTTCTTT.

This clonotype was seen a handful of times. The chain recombines TRBV4-3 with TRBJ1-6; no clear D. Germline CDR1 and CDR2: LGHNA and YSLEER. The length of the CDR3 is 15 residues. V was clipped by 6 bases and J by 6 bases, with 15 bases between them. CDR3 sequence (DNA): TGCGCCAGCAGTCGCCATAGGGTATCTAATTCACCCCTCCACTTT. This codes for CASSRHRVSNSPLHF.

The chain couples TRBV27 to TRBJ2-1; D possibly corresponds to TRBD1 (7 bases). The CDR3 is 16 residues long. The germline V and J ends were trimmed by 4 bases and 11 bases, with 24 bases remaining between them. CDR1 MNHEY and CDR2 SMNVEV come from the germline V gene (reference sequence). The CDR3 reads CASSSRTTGTGTQQFF. The CDR3 nucleotides are TGTGCCAGCAGTTCCCGAACGACAGGGACCGGGACTCAGCAGTTCTTC.

This clonotype was observed a few times. This may be a read error: a much more frequent sequence differs by one nucleotide. V is TRBV9 and J is TRBJ2-7; 7 bases match TRBD1. The CDR3 consists of 12 residues. From germline, CDR1 is SGDLS and CDR2 YYNGEE. With 5 bases clipped from V and 2 bases from J, the junction kept 1 base outside the gene matches. Here the CDR3 reads CASRGQTYEQYF. The CDR3 DNA follows: TGTGCCAGCAGGGGACAGACCTACGAGCAGTACTTC.

Only a few counts were recorded for this clonotype. The chain combines TRBV7-9 with TRBJ2-1; TRBD2 agrees at 13 bases. V shed 5 bases, J shed 5 bases, and the junction held 9 bases outside the gene matches. Looked up from germline, CDR1 is SEHNR and CDR2 is FQNEAQ (reference sequence). This CDR3 region has 17 residues. CDR3 in DNA: TGTGCCAGCAGCCGTCTTGCACTAGCGGGGGGGAACAATGAGCAGTTCTTC. Its translation: CASSRLALAGGNNEQFF.

In this sample, this clonotype turned up a few times. The chain is built from TRBV7-9 and TRBJ2-1; D gene ambiguous. V was clipped by 8 bases and J by 0 bases, with 2 bases between them. The CDR3 is made up of 11 amino acids. Germline CDR1 reads SEHNR; CDR2 reads FQNEAQ (reference sequence). CDR3 sequence reads: CASFSYNEQFF. The CDR3 DNA follows: TGTGCCAGCTTCTCCTACAATGAGCAGTTCTTC.

CDR3 bases: TGTGCCAGTAGTGCCTCTTACACCGGGGAGCTGTTTTTT. This gives the protein CASSASYTGELFF. This rearrangement joins TRBV19 to TRBJ2-2, with D hard to call. V was clipped by 5 bases and J by 3 bases, with 7 bases between them. The germline V gene has CDR1 LNHDA and CDR2 SQIVND (reference sequence). This CDR3 has 13 residues.

This clonotype was counted many times. The chain recombines TRBV29-1 with TRBJ1-1; D unresolved. The CDR3 runs 12 residues. The ends were cut back, 3 bases at V and 1 base at J, with 6 bases in the middle. Germline V gene sequence: CDR1 SQVTM, CDR2 ANQGSEA. The CDR3 loop is CSVEGTNTEAFF. The CDR3 DNA follows: TGCAGCGTTGAGGGCACGAACACTGAAGCTTTCTTT.

There are a few counts of this clonotype. J is TRBJ1-4 and V is TRBV7-9; D remains ambiguous. The CDR3 loop spans 14 amino acids. Germline V gene sequence: CDR1 SEHNR, CDR2 FQNEAQ (reference sequence). The ends were cut back, 5 bases at V and 4 bases at J, with 11 bases in the middle. DNA of the CDR3: TGTGCCAGCAGCAAACACGGAAATAATGAAAAACTGTTTTTT. As protein: CASSKHGNNEKLFF.